This TCR beta chain was captured in a study of T cells in Graves' hyperthyroidism and ophthalmopathy. About the research overall: The authors collected peripheral blood at initial diagnosis, before any treatment. Points from the study as a whole: The model anticipated ophthalmopathy a median around six months pre-onset.

From RNA transcripts, TCR beta CDR3 regions were amplified. A first-round RT-PCR of the TCR CDR3 used the HTBI primer set. TCRdb passed the multiplex PCR reads through MiXCR, listing each CDR3 protein once. The table records about 350,000 distinct CDR3 sequences, about 15% of them present only once. Aged 18 to 65, the patients had hyperthyroidism that was newly diagnosed and had lasted under 2 months. Concerning this clonotype: The antigen is unknown. One end of the junction varies from germline; a read error may be responsible.

The CDR3 has 14 residues. In germline, CDR1 is SGHVS, CDR2 FQNEAQ. The sequence was obtained from a woman younger than 45 with Graves' hyperthyroidism. The gene calls are TRBV7-8 and TRBJ2-1; no clear D gene. Sequencing was carried out using blood. In DNA form, the CDR3 reads TGTGCCAGCAGCTTAGGGATGGGATACAATGAGCAGCTCTTC. As protein: CASSLGMGYNEQLF.